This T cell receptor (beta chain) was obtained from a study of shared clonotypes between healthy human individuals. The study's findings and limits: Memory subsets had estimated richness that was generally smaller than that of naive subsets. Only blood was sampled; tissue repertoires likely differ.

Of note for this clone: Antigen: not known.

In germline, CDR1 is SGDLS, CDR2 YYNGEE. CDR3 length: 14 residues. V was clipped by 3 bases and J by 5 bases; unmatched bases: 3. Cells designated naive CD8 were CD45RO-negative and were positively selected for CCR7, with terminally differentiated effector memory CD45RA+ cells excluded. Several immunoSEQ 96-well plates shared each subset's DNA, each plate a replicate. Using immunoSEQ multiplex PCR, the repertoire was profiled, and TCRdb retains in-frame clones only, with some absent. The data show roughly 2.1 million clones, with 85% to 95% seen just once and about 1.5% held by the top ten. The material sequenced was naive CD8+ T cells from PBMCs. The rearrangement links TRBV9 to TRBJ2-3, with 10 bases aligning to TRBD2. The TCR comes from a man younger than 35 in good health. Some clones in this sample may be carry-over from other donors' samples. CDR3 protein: CASSAAGGVDTQYF. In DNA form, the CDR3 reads TGTGCCAGCAGCGCAGCGGGAGGGGTAGATACGCAGTATTTT.